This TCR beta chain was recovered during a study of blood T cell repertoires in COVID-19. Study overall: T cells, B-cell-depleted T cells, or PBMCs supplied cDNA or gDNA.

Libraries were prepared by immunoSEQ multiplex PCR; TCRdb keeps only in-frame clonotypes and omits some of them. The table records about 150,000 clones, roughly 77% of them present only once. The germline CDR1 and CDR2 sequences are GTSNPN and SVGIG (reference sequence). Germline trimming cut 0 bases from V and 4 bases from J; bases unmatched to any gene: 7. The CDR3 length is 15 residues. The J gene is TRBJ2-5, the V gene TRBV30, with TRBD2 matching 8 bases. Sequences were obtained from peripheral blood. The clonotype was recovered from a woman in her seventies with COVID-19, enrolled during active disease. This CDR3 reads CAWSVLAGGGETQYF. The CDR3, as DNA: TGTGCCTGGAGTGTACTTGCGGGGGGCGGAGAGACCCAGTACTTC.